This T cell receptor delta chain was recorded in a study of DNA immune sequencing with unique molecular identifiers. Study outcomes and limitations: Healthy donor TRD clonotypes most often used TRDV2 joined to TRDJ1.

This clone was recorded a few times. The antigen remains unidentified. This CDR3 contains 17 residues. The J segment lost 0 bases and the V segment lost 2 bases, leaving 6 bases of the junction unmatched. From germline, CDR1 is GEAIGNYY and CDR2 EKD. A 32-plex genomic DNA assay used primers for all 8 TRDV and 4 TRDJ genes. A 12-nucleotide UMI was added during 3 barcoding PCR cycles before adapter PCR. TCRdb made new clone calls on the multiplex PCR reads using CATT. The sample comprises about 1,500 delta-chain clones, over 10% of which are singletons, and 50% to 70% rests with the top ten. Material: gamma-delta T cells enriched from blood buffy coat, or unenriched PBMCs (not recorded which). The chain is built from TRDV2 and TRDJ1, with 12 bases identical to TRDD3. The receptor was isolated from a human donor in good health. DNA of the CDR3: TGTGCCTGTGACAAGCTGGGGGATACGCGAGACACCGATAAACTCATCTTT. It yields the protein CACDKLGDTRDTDKLIF.